A single sample is the source of the 9 T cell receptor beta chains below, sequenced in a study of preoperative IRX-2 immunotherapy in early breast cancer. Assay: immunoSEQ multiplex PCR; the TCRdb copy retains only in-frame clones and omits some. The data hold about 89,000 clones, with roughly 88% observed a single time. Treatment described: preoperative locoregional IRX-2 cytokine immunotherapy. The input for sequencing was tumor tissue, taken after IRX-2 immunotherapy. The receptors derive from a human donor with breast cancer.

The chain is built from TRBV5-1 and TRBJ1-1; no firm D call. Looked up from germline, CDR1 is SGHRS and CDR2 is YFSETQ. The CDR3 is made up of 16 amino acids. Deletions cut 2 bases from V and 0 bases from J, with 14 bases between. The CDR3 spells CASSLSTASLNTEAFF. The CDR3 nucleotides read TGCGCCAGCAGCTTATCGACCGCCTCGTTGAACACTGAAGCTTTCTTT.

This rearrangement joins TRBV6-8 to TRBJ1-4; TRBD1 matches at 7 bases. The germline V gene has CDR1 MNHGY and CDR2 SAAAGT. This CDR3 contains 17 residues. Trimming at V came to 6 bases and at J to 7 bases, leaving 17 bases not matched to a gene. The CDR3 DNA reads TGTGCCAGCAGCTTACTACCGTCCGGGACAGCGGGTGAAAAACTGTTTTTT. Protein: CASSLLPSGTAGEKLFF.

This clone is a singleton in its sample. The gene calls are TRBV19 and TRBJ2-3; possible D gene TRBD2, 6 bases. Germline assignment: CDR1 LNHDA and CDR2 SQIVND (reference sequence). Deletions cut 1 base from V and 6 bases from J, with 14 bases between. The CDR3 sequence is 15 residues long. The CDR3 loop reads CASSIGWGDEDTQYF. CDR3 in DNA: TGTGCCAGTAGTATAGGTTGGGGGGATGAGGATACGCAGTATTTT.

The chain joins TRBV29-1 to TRBJ2-1, with 10 bases matching TRBD1. The germline CDR1 and CDR2 sequences are SQVTM and ANQGSEA. The J segment lost 8 bases and the V segment lost 7 bases, leaving 14 bases of the junction unmatched. The CDR3 is 15 amino acids. The CDR3 DNA follows: TGCAGCGGGGCCCTCCGGGACAGGGGTAATGATGAGCAGTTCTTC. Its protein product is CSGALRDRGNDEQFF.

The rearrangement uses TRBV6-8 and TRBJ1-5; a possible D gene is TRBD1 (5 bases). V shed 2 bases and J shed 6 bases, with 14 bases lying between them. The length of the CDR3 is 15 residues. The germline V gene has CDR1 MNHGY and CDR2 SAAAGT. CDR3 sequence reads: CASSYERGSIQPQHF. The DNA of the CDR3 is TGTGCCAGCAGTTACGAGAGGGGTTCCATTCAGCCCCAGCATTTT.

The chain employs TRBV7-4 and TRBJ1-1; TRBD1 might be the D (6 bases). Trimming pared 3 bases from V and 7 bases from J, leaving 18 bases between. Germline V gene sequence: CDR1 SGHVT, CDR2 SQSDAQ. The CDR3 loop spans 15 amino acids. The CDR3 nucleotides read TGTGCCAGCAGCTTGGATAGGCAGGGGAGAAGTGAAGCTTTCTTT. Residues: CASSLDRQGRSEAFF.

This rearrangement joins TRBV19 to TRBJ1-3; D gene ambiguous. This CDR3 has 14 amino acids. The V end was cut by 6 bases, the J end by 0 bases, with 9 bases between. Germline-derived CDR1 and CDR2 are LNHDA and SQIVND (reference sequence). DNA of the CDR3: TGTGCCAGTAGATCTGGCGGCTCTGGAAACACCATATATTTT. Protein product: CASRSGGSGNTIYF.

This chain connects TRBV5-1 to TRBJ1-3, with unresolved D. From germline, CDR1 is SGHRS and CDR2 YFSETQ. This CDR3 is built from 14 residues. Trimming left V 4 bases short and J 4 bases short, with 12 bases between. The chain's CDR3 is CASSPGSTGNTIYF. CDR3 DNA sequence: TGCGCCAGCAGCCCGGGGAGCACAGGAAACACCATATATTTT.

This chain connects TRBV6-8 to TRBJ1-5, with no clear D. The CDR3 runs 14 residues. V lost 2 bases to trimming and J lost 0 bases, with 5 bases between them. The germline gives CDR1 MNHGY, CDR2 SAAAGT. As DNA, the CDR3 is TGTGCCAGCAGTTACGGGATTAGCAATCAGCCCCAGCATTTT. Its translation: CASSYGISNQPQHF.